The sequence of this TCR beta chain was determined in a study of blood T cell repertoires in COVID-19. On the study more broadly: COVID-19 samples collected from the United States, Italy and Spain covered acute and convalescent phases.

Seattle patient enrollment occurred during active infection, with longitudinal follow-up thereafter. Under the authors' procedure: Amplified reference gene primers provided the basis for estimating nucleated cell counts. Repertoires were generated with immunoSEQ multiplex PCR, while TCRdb's copy carries only in-frame clones and drops some. The D gene and trimming were derived from the DNA, and the V and J assignments and clone size from that table. Of about 130,000 clones listed, about 89% were seen once; the top ten hold approximately 4.5%. Trimming stripped 2 bases from V and 15 bases from J, with 21 bases between. CDR1 and CDR2 (germline): MNHEY, SMNVEV (reference sequence). The CDR3 is made up of 14 amino acids.

Specimen: peripheral blood. The sequence was collected from a man between 60 and 75 years old with COVID-19, enrolled during active disease. This chain uses TRBV27 with TRBJ2-3; a weak D match, TRBD2 (6 bases). In DNA form, the CDR3 reads TGTGCCAGCAGTTTAAGGGCGGGGCCCTCGGCGGTATATTTT. It is translated as CASSLRAGPSAVYF.